The 32 T cell receptor beta chains listed next were all sequenced from one sample in a study of cytomegalovirus exposure and HLA in healthy donors. With 60 Vbeta and 13 Jbeta primers, the PCR was carried out. Some clones are missing from TCRdb's copy, which holds only in-frame ones; the method was immunoSEQ multiplex PCR. The data hold some 110,000 clones, with approximately 60% observed a single time. Sequenced: PBMCs. The receptors were sampled from a woman in her twenties or thirties in good health and CMV-seronegative.

In its sample, this clone was seen a few times. This chain uses TRBV5-6 with TRBJ2-7; D is undetermined. CDR1 and CDR2 (germline): SGHDT, YYEEEE. This CDR3 region has 16 residues. The V end lost 4 bases, the J end lost 2 bases, and 19 bases lay between the germline ends. CDR3 coding DNA: TGTGCCAGCAGCCATCGGGTGGCGGTGGTGACCTACGAGCAGTACTTC. Its translation: CASSHRVAVVTYEQYF.

This sequence joins TRBV6-1 and TRBJ1-2; D gene uncertain. CDR1 is MNHNS, CDR2 SASEGT, per germline. Trimming pared 4 bases from V and 5 bases from J, leaving 8 bases between. The CDR3 is made up of 12 amino acids. CDR3 sequence reads: CASSGQAYGYTF. The DNA of the CDR3 is TGTGCCAGCAGTGGTCAGGCTTATGGCTACACCTTC.

This chain links TRBV5-8 with TRBJ2-7; the match to TRBD1 covers 10 bases. This CDR3 is 13 amino acids long. Per germline, CDR1 SGHTS and CDR2 YDEGEE. V shed 4 bases and J 6 bases; nucleotides not matched to a gene: 4. CDR3 residues: CASSTTGGSEQYF. The CDR3 region has the DNA TGTGCCAGCAGCACGACAGGGGGCTCCGAGCAGTACTTC.

This clone was detected a few times. The V call is TRBV4-3, the J call TRBJ1-1, with D unresolved. Germline V gives CDR1 LGHNA, CDR2 YSLEER. The length of the CDR3 is 15 residues. Trimming shortened V by 1 base and J by 1 base, and 10 bases separated the two germline ends. The CDR3 region has the DNA TGCGCCAGCAGCCAAGGTTTCGAGGAGAACACTGAAGCTTTCTTT. This sequence encodes CASSQGFEENTEAFF.

V gene TRBV6-1 combines with J gene TRBJ2-5; 11 positions agree with TRBD2. Germline CDR1 and CDR2: MNHNS and SASEGT. V dropped 2 bases and J dropped 0; count of bases not matched to a gene: 11. The CDR3 has 19 residues. CDR3 region: CASSERVSGRAGDQETQYF. The CDR3 nucleotides are TGTGCCAGCAGTGAAAGGGTTAGCGGGAGGGCCGGAGACCAAGAGACCCAGTACTTC.

V usage is TRBV4-3 and J usage is TRBJ1-2, with a tentative D call TRBD1 (5 bases). V gave up 1 base and J gave up 2 bases, with 5 bases separating them. The CDR3 is 13 residues long. Germline assignment: CDR1 LGHNA and CDR2 YSLEER. For the CDR3, the DNA is TGCGCCAGCAGCCAAGGACAGAACTATGGCTACACCTTC. Residues: CASSQGQNYGYTF.

V gene TRBV5-5 combines with J gene TRBJ2-7, with 8 nucleotides matching TRBD2. Germline lookup yields CDR1 SGHKS and CDR2 YYEKEE (reference sequence). The CDR3 consists of 15 residues. V was pared by 4 bases and J by 3 bases, with 9 bases of the junction left unmatched. CDR3 nucleotide sequence: TGTGCCAGCAGCCCCGGGACTAGTTTAGGCTACGAGCAGTACTTC. Encoded protein: CASSPGTSLGYEQYF.

The chain is built from TRBV7-8 and TRBJ2-1; TRBD1 is a possible D gene (6 bases). Germline V lookup: CDR1 SGHVS, CDR2 FQNEAQ. V lost 4 bases, J lost 0 bases, and 13 bases lay in between. The CDR3 has 16 residues. CDR3 DNA: TGTGCCAGCAGCTCCCCCGGGACACTCTCCTACAATGAGCAGTTCTTC. It is translated as CASSSPGTLSYNEQFF.

This chain links TRBV5-6 with TRBJ2-7; tentative D call: TRBD2 (5 bases). This CDR3 comprises 13 residues. Germline V gives CDR1 SGHDT, CDR2 YYEEEE. The V and J ends lost 6 bases and 0 bases respectively, with 10 bases between them. CDR3 amino acids: CASTLEGSYEQYF. CDR3 sequence (DNA): TGTGCCAGCACCTTAGAGGGCTCCTACGAGCAGTACTTC.

The chain employs TRBV6-5 and TRBJ2-3, with 8 bases identical to TRBD1. Germline V gives CDR1 MNHEY, CDR2 SVGAGI. The CDR3 runs to 15 residues. V shed 0 bases and J 4 bases; nucleotides not matched to a gene: 3. In DNA, the CDR3 is TGTGCCAGCAGTTACTCGGGACAGGCGTCAGATACGCAGTATTTT. Translated: CASSYSGQASDTQYF.

The V call is TRBV6-5, the J call TRBJ1-1, with D tentatively TRBD1 (5 bases). Looked up from germline, CDR1 is MNHEY and CDR2 is SVGAGI. V was shortened by 5 bases and J by 3 bases, with 13 bases between the two germline ends. The CDR3 runs to 14 residues. Written as DNA, the CDR3 is TGTGCCAGCAGTGCGGGGGGGAGGTACACTGAAGCTTTCTTT. It specifies CASSAGGRYTEAFF.

V gene TRBV5-8 combines with J gene TRBJ1-2, with a tentative D call TRBD1 (6 bases). CDR3 size: 14 residues. Trimming took 4 bases from V and 2 from J, leaving 12 bases between them. Germline V gene sequence: CDR1 SGHTS, CDR2 YDEGEE. DNA of the CDR3: TGTGCCAGCAGCACACCGACAGGCAACTATGGCTACACCTTC. It is translated as CASSTPTGNYGYTF. The full variable domain, with the rest looked up from reference TRBV5-8 and TRBJ1-2, is EAGVTQSPTHLIKTRGQQATLRCSPISGHTSVYWYQQALGLGLQFLLWYDEGEERNRGNFPPRFSGRQFPNYSSELNVNALELEDSALYLCASSTPTGNYGYTFGSGTRLTVV.

V is TRBV7-8 and J is TRBJ1-5; the D gene is possibly TRBD1 (6 bases). CDR3 length equals 14 residues. V was pared by 2 bases and J by 7 bases, with 12 bases between. Germline lookup yields CDR1 SGHVS and CDR2 FQNEAQ. CDR3 sequence (DNA): TGTGCCAGCAGCTTATCGGGGGGCAGGCAGCCCCAGCATTTT. Its protein product is CASSLSGGRQPQHF.

The V call is TRBV28, the J call TRBJ1-4; D remains unclear. In germline, CDR1 is MDHEN, CDR2 SYDVKM. CDR3 length equals 13 residues. Trimming took 5 bases from V and 7 from J, leaving 11 bases between them. The CDR3 here is CASSPTGGEKLFF. For the CDR3, the DNA is TGTGCCAGCAGTCCGACGGGAGGTGAAAAACTGTTTTTT.

This chain uses TRBV6-1 with TRBJ2-1; perhaps TRBD2 as D (5 bases). The CDR3 covers 14 residues. The V gene's germline CDR1 is MNHNS and CDR2 SASEGT. Trimming stripped 4 bases from V and 8 bases from J, with 15 bases between. The CDR3 spells CASSAREPTDEQFF. The CDR3 DNA follows: TGTGCCAGCAGTGCCCGGGAACCCACGGATGAGCAGTTCTTC.

In its sample, this clone was seen a few times. This chain connects TRBV27 to TRBJ1-5, with 12 bases matching TRBD1. The V gene's germline CDR1 is MNHEY and CDR2 SMNVEV (reference sequence). CDR3 length: 20 residues. V was pared by 1 base and J by 0 bases, with 10 bases of the junction left unmatched. DNA of the CDR3: TGTGCCAGCAGTTTATTCGGGACAGGGGGCGCGTCAGGTAGCAATCAGCCCCAGCATTTT. Its translation: CASSLFGTGGASGSNQPQHF.

The V call is TRBV10-1, the J call TRBJ2-1; 10 positions match TRBD2. V was pared by 4 bases and J by 6 bases, with 9 bases of the junction left unmatched. CDR3 length equals 16 residues. Germline V gene sequence: CDR1 WNHNN, CDR2 SYGVQD (reference sequence). The CDR3 coding sequence is TGCGCCAGCAGTGGGTCAGCGGGAGGGCCTTCCAATGAGCAGTTCTTC. This codes for CASSGSAGGPSNEQFF.

The rearrangement joins TRBV27 to TRBJ1-2; 7 positions match TRBD1. Germline V gene lookup returns CDR1 MNHEY and CDR2 SMNVEV (reference sequence). The CDR3 is 13 amino acids. The trim removed 6 bases at V and 6 bases at J, leaving 7 bases unmatched. CDR3 residues: CASRFQGEDGYTF. For the CDR3, the DNA is TGTGCCAGCAGGTTTCAGGGGGAGGATGGCTACACCTTC.

The chain is built from TRBV7-6 and TRBJ2-1, with 10 bases fitting TRBD1. The CDR3 consists of 15 residues. Germline values: CDR1 SGHVS, CDR2 FNYEAQ. The V and J ends lost 5 bases and 5 bases, in that order; junction bases with no gene match: 6. CDR3 loop: CASSPDRGLNNEQFF. For the CDR3, the DNA is TGTGCCAGCAGCCCGGACAGGGGGTTAAACAATGAGCAGTTCTTC.

The chain has TRBV4-1 and TRBJ2-4; D is perhaps TRBD2 (6 bases). The CDR3 spans 16 residues. Germline lookup yields CDR1 MGHRA and CDR2 YSYEKL. V dropped 0 bases and J dropped 9 bases, with 18 bases sitting between them. CDR3 amino acids: CASSQDGSGGLSIQYF. CDR3 DNA: TGCGCCAGCAGCCAAGACGGTTCTGGGGGACTTAGCATTCAGTACTTC.

In this sample, this clone turned up once. This chain joins TRBV30 and TRBJ1-1, with D possibly TRBD1 on 5 matching bases. In germline, CDR1 is GTSNPN, CDR2 SVGIG (reference sequence). Deletions cut 8 bases from V and 4 bases from J, with 14 bases between. The CDR3 spans 12 residues. The CDR3 nucleotides are TGTGCCGGACCAGGGCTGGGCACTGAAGCTTTCTTT. Translating gives CAGPGLGTEAFF.

This clone was found a few times. This chain joins TRBV23-1 and TRBJ2-7; no firm D call. TRBV23-1 has ORF status, its function being uncertain. This CDR3 is 12 amino acids long. Trimming left V 2 bases short and J 11 bases short, with 13 bases between. CDR3 in amino acids: CASSQLNRSKYF. CDR3 nucleotide sequence: TGCGCCAGCAGTCAACTCAACCGGAGCAAGTACTTC.

V gene TRBV28 combines with J gene TRBJ1-4, with TRBD1 matching 7 bases. In germline, CDR1 is MDHEN, CDR2 SYDVKM. This CDR3 comprises 14 residues. Trimming cost V 8 bases and J 4 bases; bases outside gene matches: 7. Here the CDR3 DNA reads TGTGCCAGCCGAAGTACAGGGGATAATGAAAAACTGTTTTTT. Protein: CASRSTGDNEKLFF.

The rearrangement links TRBV25-1 to TRBJ2-1; D is possibly TRBD2 (5 bases). The CDR3 extends over 13 amino acids. V lost 8 bases, J lost 7 bases, and 15 bases lay in between. Germline CDR1 is MGHDK and CDR2 is SYGVNS. CDR3 sequence reads: CASLRSSGNEQFF. CDR3 DNA sequence: TGTGCCAGCCTCCGTTCATCGGGGAATGAGCAGTTCTTC.

This chain links TRBV19 with TRBJ1-6; 7 nucleotides match TRBD1. The junction had 5 bases not matched to a gene; V was cut back by 5 bases and J by 7 bases. Per germline, CDR1 LNHDA and CDR2 SQIVND (reference sequence). This CDR3 has 14 residues. Written as DNA, the CDR3 is TGTGCCAGTAGTCGACAGGGAAACAATTCACCCCTCCACTTT. Translated: CASSRQGNNSPLHF.

Only one count was recorded for this clone. The chain links TRBV18 to TRBJ1-4; 8 nucleotides align to TRBD1. V lost 6 bases and J lost 2; bases outside the gene matches: 5. CDR1 KGHSH and CDR2 LQKENI come from the germline V gene. The CDR3 sequence is 15 residues long. CDR3 in amino acids: CASSARQGTNEKLFF. The CDR3 DNA sequence: TGTGCCAGCTCGGCAAGACAGGGGACTAATGAAAAACTGTTTTTT.

J is TRBJ2-3 and V is TRBV5-6, with TRBD2 matching 9 bases. The CDR3 totals 18 residues. The germline V gene has CDR1 SGHDT and CDR2 YYEEEE. V lost 0 bases and J lost 2; bases outside the gene matches: 10. The DNA of the CDR3 is TGTGCCAGCAGCTTGGCACCCCAAGCGGGAGGCGTCACAGATACGCAGTATTTT. As protein: CASSLAPQAGGVTDTQYF.

The chain recombines TRBV19 with TRBJ1-5; 7 bases are shared with TRBD1. CDR1 is LNHDA and CDR2 is SQIVND in the germline V gene (reference sequence). The CDR3 runs to 15 residues. The J segment lost 3 bases and the V segment lost 6 bases, leaving 8 bases of the junction unmatched. CDR3 DNA: TGTGCCAGTAGGAACCTCAGGGGGGCCAATCAGCCCCAGCATTTT. Translation gives CASRNLRGANQPQHF.

The gene calls are TRBV9 and TRBJ2-1; 7 nucleotides line up with TRBD2. Trimming cost V 3 bases and J 10 bases; bases outside gene matches: 13. CDR3 size: 15 residues. Germline V gene lookup returns CDR1 SGDLS and CDR2 YYNGEE. CDR3 DNA: TGTGCCAGCAGCGGACCGACAACACTAGCGCCCGAGCAGTTCTTC. Translating gives CASSGPTTLAPEQFF.

V gene TRBV13 combines with J gene TRBJ1-1; TRBD1 might be the D (6 bases). Germline V gene lookup returns CDR1 PRHDT and CDR2 FYEKMQ (reference sequence). The V and J ends lost 5 bases and 8 bases respectively, with 12 bases between them. CDR3 length: 12 amino acids. The CDR3 reads CASSATGPEAFF. The CDR3 nucleotides read TGTGCCAGCAGCGCCACAGGGCCGGAAGCTTTCTTT.

This clone was seen a handful of times. This chain uses TRBV13 with TRBJ2-5; D may be TRBD2 (5 bases). This CDR3 spans 14 amino acids. Germline-derived CDR1 and CDR2 are PRHDT and FYEKMQ (reference sequence). V was shortened by 3 bases and J by 4 bases, with 12 bases between the two germline ends. Written as DNA, the CDR3 is TGTGCCAGCAGCTTGTCCGGAGGTCTAGAGACCCAGTACTTC. Amino acids: CASSLSGGLETQYF.

The chain uses TRBV18 and TRBJ1-1, with no clear D. The germline V gene has CDR1 KGHSH and CDR2 LQKENI. Trimming cost V 1 base and J 2 bases, with 11 bases left between them. The CDR3 runs to 15 residues. As DNA, the CDR3 is TGTGCCAGCTCACCACAGCGGAGAAGCAACACTGAAGCTTTCTTT. It codes for CASSPQRRSNTEAFF.